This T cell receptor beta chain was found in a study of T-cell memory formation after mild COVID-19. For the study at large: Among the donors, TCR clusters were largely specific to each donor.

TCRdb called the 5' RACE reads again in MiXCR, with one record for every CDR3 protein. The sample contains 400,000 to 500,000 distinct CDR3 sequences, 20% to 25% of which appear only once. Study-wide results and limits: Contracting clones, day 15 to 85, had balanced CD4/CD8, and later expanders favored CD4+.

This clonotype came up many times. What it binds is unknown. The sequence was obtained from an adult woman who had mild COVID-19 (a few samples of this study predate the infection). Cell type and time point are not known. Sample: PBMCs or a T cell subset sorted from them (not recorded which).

The CDR3 region is CASSSGPGNIQYF. In nucleotides, the CDR3 is TGTGCCAGCAGTTCCGGCCCAGGAAACATTCAGTACTTC. The rearrangement joins TRBV6-5 to TRBJ2-4; D remains unclear. This CDR3 has 13 amino acids. Germline values: CDR1 MNHEY, CDR2 SVGAGI. V was pared by 4 bases and J by 6 bases, with 10 bases between.